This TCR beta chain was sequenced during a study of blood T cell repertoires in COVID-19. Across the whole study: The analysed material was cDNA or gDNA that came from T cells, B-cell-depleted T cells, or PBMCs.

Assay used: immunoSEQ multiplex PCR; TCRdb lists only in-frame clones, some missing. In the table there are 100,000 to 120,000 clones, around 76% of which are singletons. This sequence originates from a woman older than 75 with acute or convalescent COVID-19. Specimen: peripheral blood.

This chain's CDR3 is CASSDTSVGGPLPKNIQYF. DNA of the CDR3: TGTGCCAGCAGCGACACTAGCGTGGGGGGGCCTCTACCCAAAAACATTCAGTACTTC. This rearrangement joins TRBV13 to TRBJ2-4; the D gene is possibly TRBD2 (7 bases). Trimming cost V 5 bases and J 2 bases, with 25 bases left between them. The germline CDR1 and CDR2 sequences are PRHDT and FYEKMQ (reference sequence). CDR3 length: 19 residues.